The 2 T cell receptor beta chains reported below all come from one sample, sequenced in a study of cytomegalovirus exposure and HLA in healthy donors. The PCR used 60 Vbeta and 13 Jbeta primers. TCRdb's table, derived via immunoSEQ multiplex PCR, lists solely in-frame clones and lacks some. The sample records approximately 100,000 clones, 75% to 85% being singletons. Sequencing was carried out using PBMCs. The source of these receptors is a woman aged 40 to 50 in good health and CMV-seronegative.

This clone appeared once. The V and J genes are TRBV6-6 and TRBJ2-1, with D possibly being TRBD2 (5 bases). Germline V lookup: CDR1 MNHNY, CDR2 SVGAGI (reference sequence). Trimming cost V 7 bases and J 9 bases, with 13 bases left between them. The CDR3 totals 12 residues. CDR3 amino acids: CASNPPGIEQFF. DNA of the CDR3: TGTGCCAGCAACCCCCCCGGGATTGAGCAGTTCTTC.

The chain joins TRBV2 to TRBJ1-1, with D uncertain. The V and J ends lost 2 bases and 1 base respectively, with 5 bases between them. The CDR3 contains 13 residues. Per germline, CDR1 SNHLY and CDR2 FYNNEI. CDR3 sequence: CASSELWNTEAFF. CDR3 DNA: TGTGCCAGCAGTGAACTGTGGAACACTGAAGCTTTCTTT.